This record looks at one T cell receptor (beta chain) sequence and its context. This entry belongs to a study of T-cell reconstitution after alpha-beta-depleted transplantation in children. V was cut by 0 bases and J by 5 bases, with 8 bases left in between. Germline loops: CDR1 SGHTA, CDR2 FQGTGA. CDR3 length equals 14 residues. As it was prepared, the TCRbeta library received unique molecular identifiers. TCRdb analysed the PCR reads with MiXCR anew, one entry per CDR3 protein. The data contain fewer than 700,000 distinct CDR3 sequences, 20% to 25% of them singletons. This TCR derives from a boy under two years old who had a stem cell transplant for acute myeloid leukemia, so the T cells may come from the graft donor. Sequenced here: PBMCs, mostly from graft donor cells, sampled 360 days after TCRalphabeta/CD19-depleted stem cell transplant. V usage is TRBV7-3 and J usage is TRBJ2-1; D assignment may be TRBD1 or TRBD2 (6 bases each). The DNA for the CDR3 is TGTGCCAGCAGCTTAACCGGGGGCAACAATGAGCAGTTCTTC. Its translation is CASSLTGGNNEQFF.